This T cell receptor beta chain was sequenced for a study of blood T cell repertoires in COVID-19. The overall study: COVID-19 samples from acute and convalescent phases originated in the United States, Italy and Spain.

Study processing details: Reference gene primers were amplified, and this amplification served to estimate nucleated cell counts. TCRdb's copy holds only in-frame clones and misses some; the assay was immunoSEQ multiplex PCR. V and J calls and clone size are copied from that table; D and trimming were computed from the DNA. The data hold about 60,000 clones, with about nine tenths observed a single time. The sequence was obtained from a human donor with acute or convalescent COVID-19. The donor label of this sample is uncertain. The sequenced sample consisted of peripheral blood.

The chain's CDR3 is CSVGPDSTRDTQYF. CDR3 in DNA: TGCAGCGTTGGGCCTGACAGTACCAGAGATACGCAGTATTTT. The chain links TRBV29-1 to TRBJ2-3; possibly TRBD1 for D (5 bases). Per germline, CDR1 SQVTM and CDR2 ANQGSEA. V shed 4 bases and J shed 5 bases, with 16 bases lying between them. The CDR3 is 14 amino acids.